This T cell receptor beta chain was sequenced during a study of cytomegalovirus exposure and HLA in healthy donors (TCRdb year 2017). Notes on the research overall: An earlier analysis of several hundred of the donors reported 276 Gb of sequence data and around 110 million unique TCR beta sequences obtained from some 170 million T cells. A later analysis re-examined previously published TCR beta repertoires from roughly 650 donors and added high-resolution HLA genotyping to investigate patterns of TCR occurrence. The later analysis used no new phenotypic data to find candidate immune exposures, relying instead on TCR beta sequences and their occurrence across donors. Using immunosequencing, the study profiled T cell repertoires from 500 to 800 subjects and related those repertoires to cytomegalovirus serostatus. Donor age, sex, ethnicity and CMV serostatus were compiled together with the repertoire data. Approximately 300 gigabases of sequencing data and tens of millions of unique TCR sequences were included in an early release covering 550 to 800 HLA-typed donors. Four to six DR-DQ haplotypes were handled as single units for association and clustering, since linkage in the cohort was strong. Of the 398 genotyped donors, about 80% fell in the genetic ancestry cluster associated with self-reported Caucasian donors. All discovery cohort repertoires had been generated on a single sequencing platform. The study was designed to test whether signatures of past pathogen exposure could be identified by cataloging public T cell receptors. In addition to the first cohort of around 670 subjects, a separate validation cohort of approximately 110 different subjects was used. The study combined high-throughput TCR immunosequencing, statistical association of individual TCRs with disease status, and machine learning to predict cytomegalovirus infection status. On average, around 240,000 unique TCR beta nucleotide sequences were sequenced per donor among 300 to 500 genotyped donors of the cohort, with 15% to 20% of those sequences being non-productive. Both class I and class II loci were covered by HLA typing, at four-digit resolution. Genome-wide SNP genotypes for about 60% of the roughly 700 donors were used in a later genetic analysis, which treated that subset as a discovery cohort. The number of typed donors differed by locus: roughly 629-630 for A, B, C, DRB1 and DQB1; about 520 for DQA1; 606 for DPA1; and 400 to 480 for DPB1. An earlier analysis of 450 to 750 of the donors used high-throughput TCR beta sequencing to judge whether each TCR beta V gene segment behaved as functional or pseudogenic.

The cohort consisted of 600 to 700 healthy bone marrow donors. Cohort members were all nominally healthy when sampled, although unrecorded immune exposures were likely present. The donor was CMV seronegative and belonged to the group of 352 seronegative cohort members. Every donor gave a peripheral blood sample, and the peripheral blood mononuclear cells from that sample were used for TCR beta sequencing. The Qiagen DNeasy Blood Extraction Kit was used to extract genomic DNA from the blood cell samples. Libraries were prepared through the immunoSEQ multiplex PCR assay. The multiplex PCR relied on a mix of 60 forward primers for TCR Vbeta segments and 13 reverse primers for TCR Jbeta segments. The CDR3 region of rearranged TCR beta genes was amplified from genomic DNA with a multiplex PCR assay. The Illumina HiSeq System was used to sequence the amplified TCR beta libraries as 87-base-pair reads. Regarding the original processing steps: Across the 670 or so repertoires, a later analysis counted tens of millions of unique TCR beta chains, around 11 million of which were shared by at least two donors. Raw reads were error-corrected and collapsed into unique sequences by a nearest-neighbor algorithm in which closely related sequences were merged to remove PCR and sequencing errors. To assign V, D and J gene segments, CDR3 sequences were aligned to IMGT reference sequences. For a sequence to be retained, a match of at least six nucleotides to both a V gene segment and a J gene segment was required. A rearrangement was called productive if the CDR3 had no stop codons and remained in frame with V and J, and every other rearrangement was called non-productive. Following IMGT convention, CDR3 was defined as the stretch from the second conserved V-encoded cysteine to the conserved J-encoded phenylalanine. Sequences without an unambiguous match to a single V gene segment were excluded from the earlier analysis of about 640 of the donors. In an earlier analysis of several hundred of the donors, V segments were called functional above 56.7% productive rearrangements and were called segregating when the between-donor standard deviation exceeded 5%. A statistical classification framework was developed to diagnose cytomegalovirus status using the catalog of TCR beta chain sequences. V and J gene assignment, in a later analysis, came from comparing TCR nucleotide sequences with IMGT/GENE-DB human TR gene sequences. In a later analysis, CDR3 sequences and most-parsimonious VDJ recombination scenarios were assigned using the TCRdist pipeline. In a later analysis, each TCR beta chain was defined by its CDR3 amino acid sequence together with its V-gene family, and reads lacking a unique V-gene family were excluded. A later analysis removed 592 highly shared, low-generation-probability nucleotide sequences to deal with suspected cross-contamination and a sequencing artifact. In a later analysis, a clonal expansion index for each public chain was calculated from normalized within-repertoire ranks of inferred template counts. In a later analysis, generation probabilities were computed with a VDJ recombination model fitted to out-of-frame rearrangements, and the resulting probabilities were checked against IGoR. In a later analysis, TCR-TCR, TCR-HLA and TCR-CMV co-occurrence was scored with hypergeometric tests, and a repertoire-size bias correction was applied to TCR pairs. In a later analysis, false discovery rates were estimated by permuting HLA or CMV assignments 20 times. In a later analysis, co-occurring TCRs were grouped using DBSCAN, with TCRdist sequence similarity added in when clustering inside HLA-allele-positive subsets. For co-occurrence clustering, repertoires with fewer than 30,000 or more than 120,000 public chains were excluded, along with about five repertoires with anomalous nucleotide sharing. TCRdb took this table from immuneACCESS and kept in-frame rearrangements with V and J called. Such tables lack part of the clones; where checked against another copy, unresolved V genes explain under half of the gap, and the rest is unexplained. That table supplies the V and J calls and clone size; D and trimming were determined from the DNA. The sample contains under 200,000 clones, roughly 77% of them found a single time. The ten largest clones represent 4.9% of the sample.

Beyond this particular receptor, the publication reports: In this cohort, only TCR beta chains were sequenced, and detectable features were limited by the absence of alpha or paired-chain data. An association between a missense DCLRE1C variant and V-gene and J-gene trimming of TCR beta chains was found in a later genetic analysis and replicated in an independent cohort. The earlier analysis of nearly 600 of the donors excluded some 15 rarely observed V segments, including chromosome 9 orphons, because counts were too low. Because the 87-base-pair reads could not distinguish some IMGT-functional V segments, including TRBV6-2 and TRBV6-3, those segments were excluded. A total of fewer than 200 TCR beta chains were listed by the study as associated with cytomegalovirus. According to a later analysis, TCR association rates differed among HLA loci, with DRB1 alleles showing the most associated TCRs and HLA-C alleles showing the fewest. Presence/absence analyses assumed roughly uniform sequencing depth across donors, an assumption that may not hold. Three of the identified cytomegalovirus-associated TCR beta chains were confirmed in vitro to be specific for cytomegalovirus antigens. A later analysis reported that several top co-occurrence clusters appeared linked to parvovirus B19, influenza, CMV and Epstein-Barr virus. A group of highly shared sequence variants was considered likely to be a technical artifact of the sequencing pipeline. The authors suggested that the approach could potentially be extended to other disease states and immunological phenotypes. Because some donors lacked HLA typing at each locus, the association tests relied only on the typed subset. In both the original and validation cohorts, the classifier was reported to diagnose cytomegalovirus status with high specificity and sensitivity. Broadly in line with IMGT annotations, most TCR beta V segments showed up in productive rearrangements about 87% or about 30% of the time in an earlier analysis of 450 to 600 of the donors. CMV serostatus was the only immune exposure information available for the cohort. In a later analysis, 15,000 to 20,000 TCR beta sequences were associated with specific HLA alleles at a false discovery rate of 0.05. In a later analysis, most CMV-associated TCR beta chains were found to appear HLA-restricted, with HLA associations seemingly driven largely by CMV exposure. Correlated functional status among segregating V segments might reflect linkage disequilibrium, but an unknown experimental factor could not be ruled out. Compared with the approximately 670-donor mean, donors in an Asian-associated ancestry cluster had fewer N-insertions in productive TCRs, according to a later genetic analysis. Most TCR sequences were seen in very few donors, while some public TCRs were found in many individuals. When HLA alleles, especially DR and DQ, strongly co-occurred, attributing TCR associations to individual alleles was difficult. A later analysis found that HLA-associated TCR beta chains were more clonally expanded and had lower generation probabilities than equally common non-associated chains. A further reported finding was that TCR beta sequences accurately predicted the HLA-A and HLA-B alleles for most subjects in the first cohort.

With respect to this clone: Its antigen is not yet known. Base qualities are not recorded, but no much larger clone differs from it by a single base.

The germline V gene (reference sequence) sets CDR1 to MNHNY and CDR2 to SVGAGI. The CDR3 has 14 amino acids, counting the end cysteine and phenylalanine. Just CDR3 DNA is preserved here, 42 bases in frame from base 1. The trim is 9 bases for V and 7 bases for J, with a gap of 19 bases between the germline ends. The sequence derives from a male donor in good health and CMV-seronegative. Sample: PBMCs. The sequence links TRBV6-6 to TRBJ1-5, with a weak D call of TRBD1 (6 bases match). The CDR3 loop reads CARWGQAPRQPQHF. The nucleotide sequence reads as follows: TGTGCCAGGTGGGGGCAGGCGCCTAGACAGCCCCAGCATTTT.